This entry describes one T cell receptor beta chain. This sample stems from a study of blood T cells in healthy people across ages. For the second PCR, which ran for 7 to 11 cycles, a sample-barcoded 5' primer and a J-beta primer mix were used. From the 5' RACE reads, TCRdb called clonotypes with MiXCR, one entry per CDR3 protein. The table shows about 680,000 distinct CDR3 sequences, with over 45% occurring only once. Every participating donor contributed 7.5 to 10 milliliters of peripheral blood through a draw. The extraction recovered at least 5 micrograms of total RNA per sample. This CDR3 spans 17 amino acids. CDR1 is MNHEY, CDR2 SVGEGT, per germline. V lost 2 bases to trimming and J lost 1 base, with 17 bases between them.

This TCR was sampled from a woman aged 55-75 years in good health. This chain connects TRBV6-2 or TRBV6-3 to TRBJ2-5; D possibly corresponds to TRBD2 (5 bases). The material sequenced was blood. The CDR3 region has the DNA TGTGCCAGCAGTTACCGCCCCAAACTAGTAATCCAAGAGACCCAGTACTTC. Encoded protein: CASSYRPKLVIQETQYF.